A selection of T cell receptor beta chains follows, all from one sample in a study of cytomegalovirus exposure and HLA in healthy donors. Measured with immunoSEQ multiplex PCR; TCRdb has only the in-frame clones, and not every one. The table lists more than 90,000 clones, 60% to 85% of them singletons. What was sequenced was PBMCs. These receptors were taken from a man aged 45 to 65 in good health and CMV-seronegative. Each CDR3 is given with its conserved first and last residue. The D gene is left open where the match is weak. The size field is filled for only some rows; it gives once, few, many or a size class.

size	V	D	J	CDR3	DNA
once	TRBV11-1	TRBD1	TRBJ2-2	CASSLHRGTGELFF	TGTGCCAGCAGCTTACACAGGGGCACCGGGGAGCTGTTTTTT
NA	TRBV6-1	TRBD1	TRBJ1-1	CASSGDRGRTEAFF	TGTGCCAGCAGTGGGGACAGGGGAAGGACTGAAGCTTTCTTT
few	TRBV30	NA	TRBJ1-1	CAWSVPGNTEAFF	TGTGCCTGGAGTGTACCGGGGAACACTGAAGCTTTCTTT
NA	TRBV27	TRBD1	TRBJ1-6	CASSLGPGTGVSPLHF	TGTGCCAGCAGTTTAGGGCCTGGGACAGGGGTTTCACCCCTCCACTTT
few	TRBV6-4	TRBD2	TRBJ2-1	CASSVAGGLGEQFF	TGTGCCAGCAGCGTAGCGGGAGGGTTAGGTGAGCAGTTCTTC
NA	TRBV7-6	TRBD1	TRBJ2-1	CASSPADRGFDEQFF	TGTGCCAGCAGCCCGGCAGACAGGGGATTTGATGAGCAGTTCTTC
NA	TRBV18	NA	TRBJ1-1	CASSPGAGEAFF	TGTGCCAGCTCACCAGGGGCAGGTGAAGCTTTCTTT
NA	TRBV4-3	TRBD2	TRBJ2-3	CASSQELGASGSPDTQYF	TGCGCCAGCAGCCAAGAACTAGGGGCTAGCGGGAGCCCAGATACGCAGTATTTT
NA	TRBV2	TRBD2	TRBJ2-3	CASRRTSGGVTDTQYF	TGTGCCAGCAGAAGGACTAGCGGGGGGGTCACAGATACGCAGTATTTT
NA	TRBV29-1	TRBD2	TRBJ2-1	CSVTRTSGIEQFF	TGCAGCGTCACCCGGACTAGCGGGATCGAGCAGTTCTTC
few	TRBV5-6	NA	TRBJ1-4	CASSLRRDEKLFF	TGTGCCAGCAGCTTGCGTCGGGATGAAAAACTGTTTTTT
few	TRBV4-1	NA	TRBJ2-7	CASSQERGSSYEQYF	TGCGCCAGCAGCCAAGAGAGAGGGAGCTCCTACGAGCAGTACTTC
NA	TRBV6-6	NA	TRBJ1-1	CASSPYSAGENEAFF	TGTGCCAGCAGTCCCTACTCCGCCGGGGAAAATGAAGCTTTCTTT
NA	TRBV27	TRBD2	TRBJ2-2	CASSPRTSGRRGSGELFF	TGTGCCAGCAGTCCAAGGACTAGCGGCCGAAGGGGTTCCGGGGAGCTGTTTTTT
NA	TRBV6-5	NA	TRBJ1-5	CASSDRGGRSQHF	TGTGCCAGCAGTGACCGGGGTGGTCGGTCCCAGCATTTT
NA	TRBV28	TRBD1	TRBJ1-1	CASSLAPRGKVNTEAFF	TGTGCCAGCAGTTTAGCCCCCAGGGGGAAGGTGAACACTGAAGCTTTCTTT
NA	TRBV11-1	NA	TRBJ1-1	CASSLSQGRRTEAFF	TGTGCCAGCAGCTTATCACAGGGAAGGCGGACTGAAGCTTTCTTT
NA	TRBV4-1	NA	TRBJ2-2	CASSPGRGNTGELFF	TGCGCCAGCAGCCCAGGGCGGGGGAACACCGGGGAGCTGTTTTTT
few	TRBV19	NA	TRBJ2-7	CASSQGALGGKQYF	TGTGCCAGTAGCCAGGGGGCGCTGGGAGGGAAGCAGTACTTC
NA	TRBV5-1	TRBD2	TRBJ2-3	CASSQRSGGPDTQYF	TGCGCCAGCAGCCAGAGGAGCGGGGGGCCAGATACGCAGTATTTT
NA	TRBV9	TRBD1	TRBJ2-3	CASSVRQGDYSTDTQYF	TGTGCCAGCAGCGTGAGACAGGGAGATTATAGCACAGATACGCAGTATTTT
NA	TRBV30	TRBD2	TRBJ2-1	CAWDYSGGADEQFF	TGTGCCTGGGACTATAGCGGGGGGGCCGATGAGCAGTTCTTC
NA	TRBV30	NA	TRBJ1-3	CAWSRDTGGNTIYF	TGTGCCTGGAGTCGGGACACAGGAGGAAACACCATATATTTT
NA	TRBV2	NA	TRBJ1-1	CASSEQNTEAFF	TGTGCCAGCAGTGAACAGAACACTGAAGCTTTCTTT
NA	TRBV4-3	NA	TRBJ1-1	CASSQDPAGANTEAFF	TGCGCCAGCAGCCAAGATCCGGCAGGGGCGAACACTGAAGCTTTCTTT
NA	TRBV5-1	TRBD1	TRBJ2-3	CASSDRVIDTQYF	TGCGCCAGCAGCGACAGGGTAATAGATACGCAGTATTTT
NA	TRBV7-3	NA	TRBJ2-3	CASSLRASTDTQYF	TGTGCCAGCAGCTTAAGGGCGAGCACAGATACGCAGTATTTT
NA	TRBV11-3	TRBD2	TRBJ2-3	CASSRGTSGRTDTQYF	TGTGCCAGCAGCCGAGGGACTAGCGGACGCACAGATACGCAGTATTTT
NA	TRBV6-5	TRBD1	TRBJ1-1	CASTRPGQGRTEAFF	TGTGCCAGCACCAGACCGGGACAGGGGAGGACTGAAGCTTTCTTT
NA	TRBV2	TRBD2	TRBJ2-3	CASRELAGGSGDTQYF	TGTGCCAGCAGGGAACTAGCGGGAGGTTCAGGAGATACGCAGTATTTT
NA	TRBV4-1	NA	TRBJ2-2	CASSQGRGSGELFF	TGCGCCAGCAGCCAAGGAAGGGGGTCCGGGGAGCTGTTTTTT
NA	TRBV11-3	TRBD1	TRBJ2-7	CASSGTGGLNEQYF	TGTGCCAGCAGCGGGACAGGGGGCCTCAACGAGCAGTACTTC
once	TRBV6-5	NA	TRBJ1-2	CASSPFRGGYTF	TGTGCCAGCAGCCCCTTCCGCGGTGGCTACACCTTC
NA	TRBV28	TRBD2	TRBJ2-3	CASSRAGAADTQYF	TGTGCCAGCAGTAGAGCGGGAGCTGCAGATACGCAGTATTTT
NA	TRBV25-1	TRBD1	TRBJ2-4	CASSAGQTLNIQYF	TGTGCCAGCAGTGCGGGACAGACCCTAAACATTCAGTACTTC
NA	TRBV28	TRBD1	TRBJ2-3	CASSRMTGSTDTQYF	TGTGCCAGCAGTCGGATGACAGGGTCCACAGATACGCAGTATTTT